This T cell receptor (beta chain) was retrieved from a study of Graves' ophthalmopathy and Graves' hyperthyroidism. The sample holds many counts of this clonotype. Its target is unknown. RNA transcripts provided the template for amplifying TCR beta CDR3 regions. HTBI primers served in a first-round RT-PCR, which a second-round multiplex PCR followed. TCRdb recomputed calls from the multiplex PCR reads with MiXCR, one row per CDR3 protein. Of 200,000 to 250,000 distinct CDR3 sequences listed, under 30% were seen once; the top ten hold approximately 9.6%. With a duration under 3 months, ophthalmopathy in the donors showed moderate-to-severe activity, CAS ≥3 and NOSPECS ≥4. Patients were left out if they had other autoimmune diseases, uncontrolled infections, pregnancy or lactation. Study-wide points: Forecasting of ophthalmopathy progression by the model achieved around 71% sensitivity and less than 80% specificity. Blood also contained most of the expanded thyroid clonotypes above 0.001 frequency.

The receptor was isolated from a man between 50 and 59 years old with Graves' ophthalmopathy. Input material: peripheral blood.

The CDR3 sequence is CASSPGRTMAPLHF. The CDR3 region has the DNA TGTGCCAGCAGTCCGGGACGTACTATGGCACCCCTCCACTTT. The rearrangement uses TRBV28 and TRBJ1-6; possibly TRBD1 for D (5 bases). Looked up from germline, CDR1 is MDHEN and CDR2 is SYDVKM. V lost 5 bases to trimming and J lost 11 bases, with 16 bases between them. The CDR3 is made up of 14 amino acids.